This record looks at one TCR beta chain sequence and its context. Germline V lookup: CDR1 LNHNV, CDR2 YYDKDF (reference sequence). CDR3 length: 12 amino acids. Using a J-beta primer mix together with a sample-barcoded 5' primer, a second PCR was run for roughly 7 to 12 cycles. MiXCR was run by TCRdb on the 5' RACE reads, yielding one entry per CDR3 protein. The sample carries over a million distinct CDR3 sequences, under 55% recorded once. This specimen comes from a study of blood T cells in healthy people across ages. The origin of this receptor is a woman between 18 and 30 years old in good health. The J gene is TRBJ2-1, the V gene TRBV15; D perhaps matches TRBD1 (6 bases). The last part of the DNA fits TRBJ2-7 better; the J call may be wrong. What was sequenced was blood. The CDR3 loop reads CATGAPGNEQYF. In nucleotides, the CDR3 is TGTGCCACGGGGGCGCCTGGCAATGAGCAGTACTTC.